Following are 14 T cell receptor beta chains from one sample sequenced in a study of blood T cell repertoires in COVID-19. The protocol was immunoSEQ multiplex PCR, while the TCRdb copy is restricted to in-frame clones and leaves out a portion. This table has 200,000 to 250,000 clones, roughly 84% appearing once. The sequenced sample was PBMCs or T cells enriched from blood (not recorded which). These receptors originate from a middle-aged woman who had recovered from COVID-19.

The chain uses TRBV5-1 and TRBJ2-1, with TRBD2 matching over 7 bases. V dropped 5 bases and J dropped 4; count of bases not matched to a gene: 9. Germline V gene data show CDR1 as SGHRS and CDR2 as YFSETQ. CDR3 size: 15 residues. The chain's CDR3 is CASRRGRSGYNEQFF. The CDR3 nucleotides are TGCGCCAGCAGACGCGGGAGATCGGGGTACAATGAGCAGTTCTTC.

The genes are TRBV24-1 and TRBJ2-1; 13 bases agree with TRBD2. V was pared by 3 bases and J by 9 bases, with 7 bases of the junction left unmatched. This CDR3 spans 16 amino acids. Germline V gene lookup returns CDR1 KGHDR and CDR2 SFDVKD. CDR3 residues: CATSDATSGRYLEQFF. For the CDR3, the DNA is TGTGCCACCAGTGATGCGACTAGCGGGAGGTATCTTGAGCAGTTCTTC.

This rearrangement joins TRBV7-2 to TRBJ1-6; TRBD1 is a possible D gene (5 bases). Trimming shortened V by 1 base and J by 7 bases, and 11 bases separated the two germline ends. Germline-derived CDR1 and CDR2 are SGHTA and FQGNSA. The CDR3 has 15 residues. The CDR3 DNA reads TGTGCCAGCAGCTTAGTCACCTCAGGGAATTCACCCCTCCACTTT. Protein product: CASSLVTSGNSPLHF.

V and J are TRBV14 and TRBJ2-2; 9 bases align to TRBD2. The CDR3 has 15 residues. The V gene end was trimmed by 5 bases and the J gene end by 1 base; junction bases not matched to a gene: 2. Germline CDR1 SGHDN, CDR2 FVKESK. DNA for the CDR3: TGTGCCAGCAGCAAACTAGCGGGGAACACCGGGGAGCTGTTTTTT. Its protein product is CASSKLAGNTGELFF.

The rearrangement joins TRBV28 to TRBJ1-6; D remains ambiguous. This CDR3 contains 12 residues. Germline V CDR1 and CDR2: MDHEN, SYDVKM. Deletions cut 4 bases from V and 4 bases from J, with 2 bases between. The CDR3 is CASSSYNSPLHF. The CDR3 nucleotides read TGTGCCAGCAGTTCGTATAATTCACCCCTCCACTTT.

This clone was detected only a few times. The CDR3 protein is CASSERGSNQPQHF. DNA of the CDR3: TGTGCCAGCAGTGAAAGGGGGAGCAATCAGCCCCAGCATTTT. This sequence joins TRBV6-1 and TRBJ1-5; D perhaps matches TRBD1 (6 bases). Germline loops: CDR1 MNHNS, CDR2 SASEGT. Trimming removed 2 bases at V and 1 base at J, with 6 bases between. CDR3 length equals 14 residues.

This clone was found once. The chain links TRBV4-3 to TRBJ2-1; 10 bases fit TRBD2. The CDR3 totals 15 residues. The germline gives CDR1 LGHNA, CDR2 YSLEER. V was pared by 3 bases and J by 4 bases, with 3 bases of the junction left unmatched. CDR3 in DNA: TGCGCCAGCAGCCACCAGACTAGCGGGTACAATGAGCAGTTCTTC. This encodes CASSHQTSGYNEQFF.

This sequence joins TRBV5-1 and TRBJ2-1; TRBD2 might be the D (5 bases). Germline V gene sequence: CDR1 SGHRS, CDR2 YFSETQ. This CDR3 has 13 residues. The V gene lost 4 bases and the J gene lost 2 bases, with 7 bases spanning the gap. CDR3 region: CASSPGTYNEQFF. The CDR3 DNA is TGCGCCAGCAGCCCGGGGACCTACAATGAGCAGTTCTTC.

V gene TRBV27 combines with J gene TRBJ2-1; the match to TRBD1 covers 7 bases. The germline V gene encodes CDR1 MNHEY and CDR2 SMNVEV (reference sequence). After removal of 11 bases from V and 3 bases from J, the junction contained 7 bases not matched to a gene. This CDR3 is 13 amino acids long. CDR3 protein: CASRTGRYNEQFF. CDR3 nucleotides: TGTGCCTCCCGGACAGGACGCTACAATGAGCAGTTCTTC.

The J gene is TRBJ2-1, the V gene TRBV20-1, with TRBD2 matching over 8 bases. This CDR3 is 15 amino acids long. Germline assignment: CDR1 DFQATT and CDR2 SNEGSKA (reference sequence). V lost 3 bases and J lost 3; bases outside the gene matches: 7. The CDR3 region is CSASRTGLGYNEQFF. The CDR3 DNA reads TGCAGTGCTAGTAGGACGGGACTAGGCTACAATGAGCAGTTCTTC.

The chain employs TRBV27 and TRBJ2-6; perhaps TRBD1 as D (7 bases). V shed 6 bases and J shed 4 bases, with 13 bases lying between them. CDR1 MNHEY and CDR2 SMNVEV come from the germline V gene (reference sequence). This CDR3 comprises 15 residues. CDR3 nucleotide sequence: TGTGCCAGCAGCAAACAGGGGAGGGGGGCCAACGTCCTGACTTTC. It encodes CASSKQGRGANVLTF.

This clone was counted between two and nine times. The V and J genes are TRBV5-1 and TRBJ2-7; no firm D call. The CDR3 spans 15 residues. V lost 2 bases, J lost 0 bases, and 12 bases lay in between. Germline V gives CDR1 SGHRS, CDR2 YFSETQ. CDR3 sequence: CASSFGVDGSYEQYV. DNA for the CDR3: TGCGCCAGCAGCTTTGGAGTAGACGGCTCCTACGAGCAGTACGTC.

This clone appeared once. The CDR3 loop reads CASILITSPGETQYF. The CDR3 DNA sequence: TGTGCCAGCATCCTCATTACTAGCCCCGGAGAGACCCAGTACTTC. V gene TRBV7-2 combines with J gene TRBJ2-5, with a tentative D call TRBD2 (6 bases). Germline V lookup: CDR1 SGHTA, CDR2 FQGNSA. V was shortened by 7 bases and J by 4 bases, with 19 bases between the two germline ends. This CDR3 spans 15 amino acids.

The chain uses TRBV18 and TRBJ2-3; D call uncertain. This CDR3 is built from 15 residues. Germline V gene data show CDR1 as KGHSH and CDR2 as LQKENI. V lost 0 bases and J 3 bases, leaving 10 bases between the germline ends. CDR3 in amino acids: CASSPPIAETDTQYF. In DNA, the CDR3 is TGTGCCAGCTCACCACCGATCGCAGAAACAGATACGCAGTATTTT.